Included here is one T cell receptor (beta chain) sequence, with context. Repertoires were generated with immunoSEQ multiplex PCR, while TCRdb's copy carries only in-frame clones and drops some. In the table there are some 70,000 clones, less than 95% of which are singletons. The data are from a study of T cell changes during pregnancy in multiple sclerosis. CDR1 and CDR2 (germline): SGHTA, FQGNSA. Trimming shortened V by 3 bases and J by 3 bases, and 9 bases separated the two germline ends. The CDR3 has 13 amino acids. V usage is TRBV7-2 and J usage is TRBJ2-7, with D possibly being TRBD2 (5 bases). The sequence came from a female donor with multiple sclerosis, enrolled in a pregnancy study. Sample: peripheral blood, taken in the third trimester of pregnancy. The CDR3 loop reads CASSFGLGYEQYF. The CDR3 DNA follows: TGTGCCAGCAGCTTCGGACTCGGCTACGAGCAGTACTTC.